The 5 T cell receptor beta chains reported below all come from one sample, sequenced in a study of blood T cell repertoires in COVID-19. Sequencing was performed with immunoSEQ multiplex PCR; in TCRdb, only in-frame clones are kept and a portion is missing. The sample includes about 160,000 clones, about 88% of them seen just once. The sequenced sample consisted of peripheral blood. The receptor source for this set is a man aged 40-55 years with acute or convalescent COVID-19.

The J gene is TRBJ2-7, the V gene TRBV2, with TRBD2 identical over 10 bases. The germline gives CDR1 SNHLY, CDR2 FYNNEI. V lost 7 bases to trimming and J lost 3 bases; unmatched junction nucleotides: 6. The CDR3 has 14 residues. CDR3 residues: CASNPSGGHYEQYF. The CDR3 DNA reads TGTGCCAGCAATCCTAGCGGGGGCCACTACGAGCAGTACTTC.

The rearrangement links TRBV10-1 to TRBJ1-4; no firm D call. Germline CDR1 reads WNHNN; CDR2 reads SYGVQD (reference sequence). Trimming removed 5 bases at V and 8 bases at J, with 12 bases between. The CDR3 sequence is 13 residues long. The CDR3 coding sequence is TGCGCCAGCAGTCCAAATGGGGAGGAAAAACTGTTTTTT. This gives the protein CASSPNGEEKLFF.

The rearrangement joins TRBV19 to TRBJ2-3, with TRBD2 identical over 7 bases. Germline values: CDR1 LNHDA, CDR2 SQIVND (reference sequence). The CDR3 is 16 amino acids. The V gene end was trimmed by 4 bases and the J gene end by 0 bases; junction bases not matched to a gene: 7. This chain's CDR3 is CASSRRDYASTDTQYF. In nucleotides, the CDR3 is TGTGCCAGTAGTAGACGGGACTACGCTAGCACAGATACGCAGTATTTT.

Regarding this clone: The identical CDR3 is also encoded by other nucleotide sequences in the sample. The V and J genes are TRBV5-4 and TRBJ1-2; D call uncertain. V was shortened by 0 bases and J by 4 bases, with 4 bases between the two germline ends. This CDR3 comprises 12 residues. Germline V CDR1 and CDR2: SGHNT, YYREEE (reference sequence). CDR3: CASSLDSYGYTF. Here the CDR3 DNA reads TGTGCCAGCAGCTTGGACTCCTATGGCTACACCTTC.

The chain joins TRBV6-2 or TRBV6-3 to TRBJ1-5, with 11 bases matching TRBD1. The CDR3 contains 15 residues. The ends lost 6 bases at V and 4 bases at J; junction bases unmatched: 5. CDR1 is MNHEY, CDR2 SVGEGT, per germline. For the CDR3, the DNA is TGTGCCAGCAGCCCTGGGACAGGGGGAAATCAGCCCCAGCATTTT. Amino acid sequence: CASSPGTGGNQPQHF.